This TCR beta chain derives from a study of neoadjuvant anti-PD-1 for oral cavity cancer (dated by TCRdb to 2020 to 2022). For context, the study as a whole: Before undergoing curative-intent surgical resection, most patients got three to four biweekly nivolumab doses at 3 mg/kg. For patients who did not progress, a fourth nivolumab dose was given around day 43, followed by definitive surgical resection on days 50-56. Patients with complete response, partial response or stable disease by RECIST 1.1 were defined as responders, whereas patients with progression were defined as non-responders. The parent correlative cohort included some 13 patients, with an approximately 31% response rate. Results and caveats for the whole study, not just this receptor: A higher pretreatment blood Treg/Th17 ratio correlated with both higher pretreatment blood TCRbeta clonality and lower post-treatment tumor TCRbeta clonality. Only a few patients per response group were included in the TCR analyses, and larger cohorts for validation were called for by the authors. After neoadjuvant nivolumab, non-responders showed significantly higher T cell clonality (Gini index) in PBMCs than responders did.

A remark on this clone: Its binding antigen is unknown. Per-nucleotide qualities are absent, and no much larger clonotype sits a single base away.

The sample's time point label, in plain terms: before neoadjuvant nivolumab. The patients had newly diagnosed stage II-IVA oral cavity squamous cell carcinoma and had not received any prior systemic or radiation treatment. The cohort was made up of patients with locally advanced, HPV-negative oral cavity squamous cell carcinoma. Peripheral blood mononuclear cells were analyzed directly and were not maintained or expanded in culture. Samples were obtained from a longitudinal correlative study of a single-arm phase II trial of neoadjuvant nivolumab in oral cavity squamous cell carcinoma. Subject-matched pre- and post-treatment PBMCs and tumors from three responders and three non-responders underwent genomic DNA-based TCRbeta sequencing. Peripheral blood mononuclear cells were collected before nivolumab treatment and were collected again after treatment, at the time of surgery. The Maxwell RSC DNA from Cells kit was used to isolate genomic DNA from PBMCs.

For deep sequencing, each PBMC sample was run in six replicates, with libraries mostly built from roughly 460 ng of input genomic DNA. The immunoSEQ hsTCRbeta kit was used to prepare TCRbeta libraries, following the manufacturer's instructions. Sequencing of the completed libraries took place using an Illumina NovaSeq 6000 S4 flow cell after they had been pooled to approximately 3 nM. Under the source paper's analysis protocol: The immunoSEQ Analyzer handled quality control and preprocessing of the raw data. The analysis was limited to productive rearrangements, and each clonotype was defined by a unique CDR3 amino acid sequence. Repertoire clonality was estimated as the Gini-Simpson index, computed with the R package tcR. Gini indices were compared with Student's t test, and associations with tumor size change were assessed by Pearson correlation. In TCRdb, the immuneACCESS table is reduced to in-frame sequences with V and J assigned. These tables do not hold every clone; where another copy was compared, an unresolved V gene accounts for under half, and the others remain unexplained. From that table come the V and J calls and clone size; the DNA was used to work out D and trimming. For this sample there are 17,000 or so clones; roughly 72% appear just once. The ten top clones hold over 2.5% of the sample.

After removal of 6 bases from V and 0 bases from J, the junction retains 9 bases not matched to a gene. The CDR3, from cysteine to phenylalanine, totals 16 residues. Only CDR3 DNA is held: 48 bases, read in frame from base 1. Per the germline V gene, ENHRY is the CDR1 and SYGVKD is the CDR2. This clonotype was obtained from a person between 40 and 79 years old with oral cavity squamous cell carcinoma. The chain was built from TRBV10-3 and TRBJ2-3; 7 nucleotides in the junction match TRBD2. The specimen comprised PBMCs, sampled before nivolumab (anti-PD-1) treatment. The DNA sequence is TGTGCCATCAGCCAAAGCGGGACGGGTAGCACAGATACGCAGTATTTT. The resulting protein is CAISQSGTGSTDTQYF.